This T cell receptor beta chain was captured in a study of T cells in Graves' hyperthyroidism and ophthalmopathy. To note about this clonotype: Its specificity is not known.

Exclusion of a patient resulted from uncontrolled infection, other autoimmune disease, pregnancy or lactation. Whole-study results and caveats: Appearing also in blood were most of the thyroid clonotypes expanded above 0.001.

The ends were cut back, 0 bases at V and 7 bases at J, with 10 bases in the middle. Germline CDR1 reads SEHNR; CDR2 reads FQNEAQ (reference sequence). This CDR3 contains 13 residues. RNA transcripts were the template for amplifying TCR beta CDR3 regions. The HTBI primer set was used in a first-round RT-PCR of the TCR CDR3. Using its own MiXCR run on the multiplex PCR reads, TCRdb lists one record per CDR3 protein. This table has nearly 750,000 distinct CDR3 sequences, roughly a third appearing once. The material sequenced was blood. This clonotype was obtained from a woman aged 40 to 49 with Graves' hyperthyroidism. The chain is built from TRBV7-9 and TRBJ2-7; D possibly matches TRBD1 or TRBD2 (5 bases each). The CDR3 protein is CASSLAYGGEQYF. CDR3 nucleotides: TGTGCCAGCAGCTTAGCCTATGGGGGTGAGCAGTACTTC.